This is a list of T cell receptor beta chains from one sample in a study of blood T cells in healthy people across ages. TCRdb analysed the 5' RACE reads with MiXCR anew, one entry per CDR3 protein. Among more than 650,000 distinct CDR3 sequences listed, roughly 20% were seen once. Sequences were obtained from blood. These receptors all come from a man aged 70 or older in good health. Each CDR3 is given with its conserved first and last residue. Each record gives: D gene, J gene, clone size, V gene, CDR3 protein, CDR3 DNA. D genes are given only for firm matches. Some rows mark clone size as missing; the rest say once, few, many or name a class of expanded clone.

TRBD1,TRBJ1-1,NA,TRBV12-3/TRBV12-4,CASSFGTGLANTEAFF,TGTGCCAGCAGTTTCGGGACAGGGCTCGCGAACACTGAAGCTTTCTTT
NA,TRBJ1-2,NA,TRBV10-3,CAISESPGSRGNYGYTF,TGTGCCATCAGTGAGTCCCCAGGGTCTAGGGGTAACTATGGCTACACCTTC
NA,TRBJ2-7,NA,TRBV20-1,CSARDLWSPTYEQYF,TGCAGTGCTAGAGATCTGTGGTCCCCTACGTACGAGCAGTACTTC
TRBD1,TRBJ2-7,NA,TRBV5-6,CASNRGVYEQYF,TGTGCCAGCAACAGGGGGGTTTACGAGCAGTACTTC
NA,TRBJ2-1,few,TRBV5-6,CASNRAGYNEQFF,TGTGCCAGCAATAGGGCAGGGTACAATGAGCAGTTCTTC
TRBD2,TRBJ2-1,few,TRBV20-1,CSASSGRVGDEQFF,TGCAGTGCTAGTAGCGGGAGGGTTGGGGATGAGCAGTTCTTC
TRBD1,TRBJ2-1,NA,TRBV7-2,CASSLYPGQGNNEQFF,TGTGCCAGCAGCCTCTACCCGGGACAGGGTAACAATGAGCAGTTCTTC
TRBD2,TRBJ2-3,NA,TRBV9,CASSEILAEIPDTQYF,TGTGCCAGCAGCGAAATACTAGCGGAGATCCCAGATACGCAGTATTTT
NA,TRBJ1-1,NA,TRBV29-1,CSVEAAMNTEAFF,TGCAGCGTTGAGGCGGCTATGAACACTGAAGCTTTCTTT
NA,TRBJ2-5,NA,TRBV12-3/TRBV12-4,CASSSPRFSGKETQYF,TGTGCCAGCAGTTCCCCGAGGTTTTCGGGAAAAGAGACCCAGTACTTC
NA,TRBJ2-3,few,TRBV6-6,CASNGAGVADTQYF,TGTGCCAGCAACGGAGCTGGGGTGGCAGATACGCAGTATTTT
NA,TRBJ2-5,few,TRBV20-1,CSARLSGAGETQYF,TGCAGTGCTAGGTTGTCGGGGGCGGGTGAGACCCAGTACTTC
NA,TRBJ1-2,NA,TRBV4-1,CASSQESRVYGYTF,TGCGCCAGCAGCCAAGAAAGCAGAGTCTATGGCTACACCTTC
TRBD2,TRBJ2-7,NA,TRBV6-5,CASSFLSGGRYEQYF,TGTGCCAGCAGTTTCCTCAGCGGGGGGCGCTACGAGCAGTACTTC
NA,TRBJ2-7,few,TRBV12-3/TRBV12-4,CASTLRAESYEQYF,TGTGCCAGCACTCTTCGGGCAGAGAGTTACGAGCAGTACTTC
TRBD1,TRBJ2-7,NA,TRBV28,CASIASRGRTYEQYF,TGTGCCAGCATCGCAAGCAGGGGGCGAACCTACGAGCAGTACTTC
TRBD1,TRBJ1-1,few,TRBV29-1,CSVEGDRGTMNTEAFF,TGCAGCGTTGAAGGGGACAGGGGGACCATGAACACTGAAGCTTTCTTT
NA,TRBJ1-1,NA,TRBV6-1,CASGRGRKGTEAFF,TGTGCCAGCGGGCGGGGGCGGAAGGGCACTGAAGCTTTCTTT
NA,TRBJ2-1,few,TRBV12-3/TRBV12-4,CASSPSRRVVSNEQFF,TGTGCCAGCAGTCCCTCCCGGAGGGTCGTATCCAATGAGCAGTTCTTC
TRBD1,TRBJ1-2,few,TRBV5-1,CASSFRGQVGYTF,TGCGCCAGCAGCTTCAGGGGGCAGGTTGGCTACACCTTC
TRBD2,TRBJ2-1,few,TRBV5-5,CASSLGGTNNEQFF,TGTGCCAGCAGCTTGGGCGGGACTAACAATGAGCAGTTCTTC
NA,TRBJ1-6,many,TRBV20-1,CSASSGNRSPLHF,TGCAGTGCTAGTTCGGGGAATCGATCACCCCTCCACTTT
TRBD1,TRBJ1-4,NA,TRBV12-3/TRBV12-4,CASRVQGYNEKLFF,TGTGCCAGCAGGGTACAGGGGTATAATGAAAAACTGTTTTTT
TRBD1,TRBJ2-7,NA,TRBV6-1,CASSEGKTGDKYEQYF,TGTGCCAGCAGTGAAGGAAAGACAGGGGACAAATACGAGCAGTACTTC
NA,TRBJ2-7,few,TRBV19,CASSNRADYEQYF,TGTGCCAGTAGCAACAGGGCGGACTACGAGCAGTACTTC